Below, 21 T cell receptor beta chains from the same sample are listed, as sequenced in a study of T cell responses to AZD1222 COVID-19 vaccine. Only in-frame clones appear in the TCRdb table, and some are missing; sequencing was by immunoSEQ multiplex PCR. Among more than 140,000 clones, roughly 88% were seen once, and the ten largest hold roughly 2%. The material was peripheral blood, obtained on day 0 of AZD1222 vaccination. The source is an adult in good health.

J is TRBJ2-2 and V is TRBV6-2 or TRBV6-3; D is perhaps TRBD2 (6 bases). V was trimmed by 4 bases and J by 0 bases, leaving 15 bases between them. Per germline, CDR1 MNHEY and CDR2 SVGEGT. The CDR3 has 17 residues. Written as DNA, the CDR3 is TGTGCCAGCAGTTTACGGAGGGTGGTGCCGAACACCGGGGAGCTGTTTTTT. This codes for CASSLRRVVPNTGELFF.

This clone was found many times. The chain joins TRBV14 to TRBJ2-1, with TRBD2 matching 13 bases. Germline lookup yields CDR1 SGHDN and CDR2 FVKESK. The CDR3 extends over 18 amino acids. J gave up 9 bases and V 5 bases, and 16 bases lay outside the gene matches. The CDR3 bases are TGTGCCAGCAGCTACCGACTAGCGGGAGGTCGGGTGGGGACTGAGCAGTTCTTC. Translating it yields CASSYRLAGGRVGTEQFF.

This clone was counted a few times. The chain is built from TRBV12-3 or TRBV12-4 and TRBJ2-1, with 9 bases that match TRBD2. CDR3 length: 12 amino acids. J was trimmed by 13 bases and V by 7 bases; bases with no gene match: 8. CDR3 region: CASTALAGRQFF. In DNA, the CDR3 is TGTGCCAGCACCGCGCTAGCGGGACGACAGTTCTTC.

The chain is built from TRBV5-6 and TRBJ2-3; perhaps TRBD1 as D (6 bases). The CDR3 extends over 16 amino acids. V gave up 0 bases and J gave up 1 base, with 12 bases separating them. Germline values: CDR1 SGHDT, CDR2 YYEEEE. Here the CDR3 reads CASSLARGMGTDTQYF. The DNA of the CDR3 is TGTGCCAGCAGCTTGGCCAGGGGAATGGGCACAGATACGCAGTATTTT. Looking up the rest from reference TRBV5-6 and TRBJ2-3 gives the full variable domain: DAGVTQSPTHLIKTRGQQVTLRCSPKSGHDTVSWYQQALGQGPQFIFQYYEEEERQRGNFPDRFSGHQFPNYSSELNVNALLLGDSALYLCASSLARGMGTDTQYFGPGTRLTVL.

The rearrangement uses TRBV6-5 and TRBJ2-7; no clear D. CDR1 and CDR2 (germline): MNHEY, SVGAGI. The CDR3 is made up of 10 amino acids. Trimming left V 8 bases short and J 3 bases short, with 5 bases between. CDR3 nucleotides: TGTGCCAGCGCCAACTACGAGCAGTACTTC. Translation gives CASANYEQYF.

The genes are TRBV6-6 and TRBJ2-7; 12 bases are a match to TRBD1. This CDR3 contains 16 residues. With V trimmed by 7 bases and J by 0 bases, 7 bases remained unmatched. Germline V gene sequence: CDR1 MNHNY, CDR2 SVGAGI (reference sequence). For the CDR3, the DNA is TGTGCCAGCACCTCAAGGGACAGGGGGCTCTCCTACGAGCAGTACTTC. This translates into CASTSRDRGLSYEQYF.

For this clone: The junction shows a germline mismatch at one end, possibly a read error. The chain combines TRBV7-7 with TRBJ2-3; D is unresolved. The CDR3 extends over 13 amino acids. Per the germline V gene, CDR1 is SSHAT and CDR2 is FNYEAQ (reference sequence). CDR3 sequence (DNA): TGTGCTAGCAGCTACCCAGGAACAGATACGCAGTATTTT. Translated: CASSYPGTDTQYF.

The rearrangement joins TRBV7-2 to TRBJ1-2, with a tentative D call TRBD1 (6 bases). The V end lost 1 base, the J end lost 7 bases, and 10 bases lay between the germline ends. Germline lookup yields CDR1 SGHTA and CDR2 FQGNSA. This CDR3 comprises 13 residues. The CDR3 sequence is CASSLDRVFGYTF. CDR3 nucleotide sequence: TGTGCCAGCAGCTTAGACAGGGTTTTTGGCTACACCTTC. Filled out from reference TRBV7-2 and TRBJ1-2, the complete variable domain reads GAGVSQSPSNKVTEKGKDVELRCDPISGHTALYWYRQSLGQGLEFLIYFQGNSAPDKSGLPSDRFSAERTGGSVSTLTIQRTQQEDSAVYLCASSLDRVFGYTFGSGTRLTVV.

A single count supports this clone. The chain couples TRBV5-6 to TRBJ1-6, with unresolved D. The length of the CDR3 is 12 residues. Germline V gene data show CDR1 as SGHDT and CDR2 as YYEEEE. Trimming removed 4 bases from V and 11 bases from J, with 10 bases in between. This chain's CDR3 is CASSLPKAPLHF. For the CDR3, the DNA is TGTGCCAGCAGCCTACCCAAGGCACCCCTCCACTTT.

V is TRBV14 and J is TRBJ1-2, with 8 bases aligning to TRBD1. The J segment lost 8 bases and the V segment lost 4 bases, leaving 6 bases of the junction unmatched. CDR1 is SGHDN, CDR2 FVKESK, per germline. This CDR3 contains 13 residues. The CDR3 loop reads CASSPDRVGGYTF. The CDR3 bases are TGTGCCAGCAGCCCGGACAGGGTCGGAGGCTACACCTTC.

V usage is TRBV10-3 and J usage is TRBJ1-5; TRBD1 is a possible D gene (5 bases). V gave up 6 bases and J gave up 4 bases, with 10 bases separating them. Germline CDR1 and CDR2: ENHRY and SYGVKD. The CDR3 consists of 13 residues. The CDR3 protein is CAIRGGRNQPQHF. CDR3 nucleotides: TGTGCCATCAGGGGGGGTCGGAATCAGCCCCAGCATTTT.

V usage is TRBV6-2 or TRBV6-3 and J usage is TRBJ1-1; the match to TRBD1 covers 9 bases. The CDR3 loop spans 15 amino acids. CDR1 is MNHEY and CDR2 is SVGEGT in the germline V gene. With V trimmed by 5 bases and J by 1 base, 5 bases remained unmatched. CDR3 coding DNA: TGTGCCAGCAGTCCCGGGACAGGGAGGAACACTGAAGCTTTCTTT. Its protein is CASSPGTGRNTEAFF.

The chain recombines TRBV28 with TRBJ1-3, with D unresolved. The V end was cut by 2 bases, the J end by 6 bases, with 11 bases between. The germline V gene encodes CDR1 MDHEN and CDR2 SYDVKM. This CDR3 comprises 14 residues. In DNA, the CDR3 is TGTGCCAGCAGTTTAGGCACAATGATAAACACCATATATTTT. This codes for CASSLGTMINTIYF.

The CDR3 loop reads CASSPNTPGANVLTF. As DNA, the CDR3 is TGTGCCAGCAGCCCTAACACCCCCGGGGCCAACGTCCTGACTTTC. This chain joins TRBV7-9 and TRBJ2-6; D gene ambiguous. The germline gives CDR1 SEHNR, CDR2 FQNEAQ (reference sequence). The CDR3 extends over 15 amino acids. The germline V and J ends were trimmed by 5 bases and 4 bases, with 12 bases remaining between them.

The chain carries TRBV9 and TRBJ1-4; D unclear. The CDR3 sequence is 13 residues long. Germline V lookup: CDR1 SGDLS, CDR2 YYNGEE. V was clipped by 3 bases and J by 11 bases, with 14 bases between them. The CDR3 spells CASSEILGGKLFF. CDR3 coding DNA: TGTGCCAGCAGCGAGATTTTGGGTGGGAAACTGTTTTTT.

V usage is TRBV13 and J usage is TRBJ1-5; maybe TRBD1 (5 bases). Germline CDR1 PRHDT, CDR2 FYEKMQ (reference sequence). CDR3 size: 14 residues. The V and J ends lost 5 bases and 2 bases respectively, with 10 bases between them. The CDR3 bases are TGTGCCAGCAGCAGGAGGGGCGGCAATCAGCCCCAGCATTTT. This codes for CASSRRGGNQPQHF.

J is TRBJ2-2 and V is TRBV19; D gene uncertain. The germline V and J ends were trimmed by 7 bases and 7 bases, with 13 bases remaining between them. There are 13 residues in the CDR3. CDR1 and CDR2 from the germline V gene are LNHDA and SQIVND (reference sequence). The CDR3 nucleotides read TGTGCCAGTACATGGTTGCGGAGCGGGGAGCTGTTTTTT. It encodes CASTWLRSGELFF.

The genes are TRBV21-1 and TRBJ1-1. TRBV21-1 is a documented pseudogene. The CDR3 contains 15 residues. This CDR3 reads CASSAETRANTEAFF. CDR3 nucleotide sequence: TGTGCCAGCAGCGCAGAGACCCGCGCCAACACTGAAGCTTTCTTT.

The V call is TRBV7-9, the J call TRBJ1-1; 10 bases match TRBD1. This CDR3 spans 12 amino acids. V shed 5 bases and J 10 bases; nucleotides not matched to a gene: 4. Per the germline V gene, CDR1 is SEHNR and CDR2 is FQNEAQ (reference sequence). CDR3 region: CASSDRDRGAFF. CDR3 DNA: TGTGCCAGCAGCGACCGGGACAGGGGAGCTTTCTTT.

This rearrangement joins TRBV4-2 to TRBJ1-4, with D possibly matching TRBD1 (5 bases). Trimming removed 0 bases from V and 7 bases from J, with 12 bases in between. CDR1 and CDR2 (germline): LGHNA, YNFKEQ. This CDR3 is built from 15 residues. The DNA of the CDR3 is TGTGCCAGCAGCCAAGACGGGGGAGAGGTTGAAAAACTGTTTTTT. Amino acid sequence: CASSQDGGEVEKLFF.

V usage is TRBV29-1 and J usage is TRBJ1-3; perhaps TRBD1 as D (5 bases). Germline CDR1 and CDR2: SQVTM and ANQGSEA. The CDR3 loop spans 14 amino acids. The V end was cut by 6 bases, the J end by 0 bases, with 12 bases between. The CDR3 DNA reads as TGCAGCGTGGGGGGGGGTACCTCTGGAAACACCATATATTTT. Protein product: CSVGGGTSGNTIYF.